Shown below are 30 T cell receptor beta chains from a single sample sequenced in a study of shared clonotypes between healthy human individuals. Here immunoSEQ multiplex PCR was the method, and the copy in TCRdb shows in-frame clones only, minus some. The sample contains some 2.1 million clones, about 95% of which appear only once. CD45RO-negative, CCR7-selected cells formed the naive CD8 fraction, which excluded terminally differentiated effector memory CD45RA+ cells. What was sequenced was naive CD8+ T cells sorted from blood. These receptors all come from a man aged 18 to 30 in good health.

The chain couples TRBV4-1 to TRBJ2-2; D tentatively reads TRBD1 or TRBD2 (5 bases each). The CDR3 runs to 17 residues. Germline lookup yields CDR1 MGHRA and CDR2 YSYEKL. V was pared by 1 base and J by 3 bases, with 15 bases between. The CDR3 sequence: CASSQAPYGTHTGELFF. The CDR3 DNA is TGCGCCAGCAGCCAAGCTCCCTACGGGACCCACACCGGGGAGCTGTTTTTT.

This sequence joins TRBV5-5 and TRBJ2-7; D is uncertain. The V end was cut by 0 bases, the J end by 4 bases, with 8 bases between. The CDR3 consists of 13 residues. The germline gives CDR1 SGHKS, CDR2 YYEKEE (reference sequence). CDR3 nucleotide sequence: TGTGCCAGCAGCTTGGCCATCACATACGAGCAGTACTTC. Translating gives CASSLAITYEQYF.

A single count supports this clone. V gene TRBV10-3 combines with J gene TRBJ2-1, with 13 bases aligning to TRBD2. The trim removed 0 bases at V and 0 bases at J, leaving 2 bases unmatched. The CDR3 extends over 18 amino acids. Germline V gene lookup returns CDR1 ENHRY and CDR2 SYGVKD. The CDR3 DNA reads as TGTGCCATCAGTGAGTCATGGACTAGCGGGAGCTCCTACAATGAGCAGTTCTTC. Translated, it gives CAISESWTSGSSYNEQFF.

The rearrangement links TRBV6-6 to TRBJ1-2; 8 nucleotides agree with TRBD1. With V trimmed by 2 bases and J by 3 bases, 2 bases remained unmatched. The V gene's germline CDR1 is MNHNY and CDR2 SVGAGI (reference sequence). The CDR3 totals 14 residues. CDR3: CASSYPDRDYGYTF. CDR3 in DNA: TGTGCCAGCAGTTACCCGGACAGGGACTATGGCTACACCTTC.

This clone was seen a single time. The chain links TRBV4-1 to TRBJ1-3, with a tentative D call TRBD1 (5 bases). Trimming took off 4 bases at V and 0 bases at J, with 13 bases between the two ends. The CDR3 is 16 residues long. In germline, CDR1 is MGHRA, CDR2 YSYEKL. This CDR3 reads CASSLSAGTSGNTIYF. In DNA form, the CDR3 reads TGCGCCAGCAGCCTGTCGGCGGGGACCTCTGGAAACACCATATATTTT.

This chain joins TRBV4-2 and TRBJ2-3, with D possibly being TRBD2 (5 bases). Deletions cut 2 bases from V and 2 bases from J, with 14 bases between. The germline V gene encodes CDR1 LGHNA and CDR2 YNFKEQ. This CDR3 is 16 amino acids long. The CDR3 DNA follows: TGTGCCAGCAGCCAAACTACTACCGGGAACACAGATACGCAGTATTTT. Protein: CASSQTTTGNTDTQYF.

V gene TRBV9 combines with J gene TRBJ1-2; TRBD1 aligns across 9 bases. The V gene's germline CDR1 is SGDLS and CDR2 YYNGEE. The CDR3 runs 14 residues. Trimming removed 0 bases from V and 6 bases from J; junction bases left unmatched: 3. CDR3 DNA sequence: TGTGCCAGCAGCGTAGGGACAGGGGAACATGGCTACACCTTC. The encoded protein is CASSVGTGEHGYTF.

The chain uses TRBV4-3 and TRBJ1-6; 9 positions match TRBD1. With V trimmed by 0 bases and J by 8 bases, 5 bases remained unmatched. The CDR3 has 16 amino acids. Germline CDR1 LGHNA, CDR2 YSLEER. CDR3 in DNA: TGCGCCAGCAGCCAAGATCTCGGACAGGGGTATTCACCCCTCCACTTT. Its translation: CASSQDLGQGYSPLHF.

The DNA of the CDR3 is TGTGCCAGCAGTTTTCTGGGCAACCAAGATACGCAGTATTTT. Translated, it gives CASSFLGNQDTQYF. This chain uses TRBV27 with TRBJ2-3; D is unclear. This CDR3 is built from 14 residues. Germline-derived CDR1 and CDR2 are MNHEY and SMNVEV (reference sequence). V dropped 3 bases and J dropped 5 bases, with 12 bases sitting between them.

The chain uses TRBV6-5 and TRBJ2-2; D unclear. The CDR3 loop spans 15 amino acids. The germline CDR1 and CDR2 sequences are MNHEY and SVGAGI. Deletions cut 0 bases from V and 0 bases from J, with 5 bases between. The CDR3 is CASSYSHTNTGELFF. The DNA for the CDR3 is TGTGCCAGCAGTTACTCACACACGAACACCGGGGAGCTGTTTTTT.

The J gene is TRBJ1-4, the V gene TRBV10-3, with D hard to call. The CDR3 loop spans 13 amino acids. Trimming stripped 10 bases from V and 3 bases from J, with 12 bases between. Germline values: CDR1 ENHRY, CDR2 SYGVKD. CDR3 region: CATLDGPNEKLFF. In DNA, the CDR3 is TGTGCCACCTTAGACGGACCTAATGAAAAACTGTTTTTT.

The CDR3 bases are TGTGCCAGCAGCACCTCACTCTTGGGCGAGCAGTACTTC. This gives the protein CASSTSLLGEQYF. The chain has TRBV5-6 and TRBJ2-7; D gene ambiguous. Trimming left V 4 bases short and J 6 bases short, with 14 bases between. Germline-derived CDR1 and CDR2 are SGHDT and YYEEEE. The CDR3 has 13 residues.

V is TRBV19 and J is TRBJ1-2, with 10 bases identical to TRBD1. Trimming removed 5 bases from V and 7 bases from J; junction bases left unmatched: 10. CDR3 length: 15 amino acids. Germline V gene sequence: CDR1 LNHDA, CDR2 SQIVND (reference sequence). The CDR3 spells CASSARQGAQGGYTF. The CDR3 nucleotides are TGTGCCAGTAGTGCCCGACAGGGGGCTCAGGGTGGCTACACCTTC.

This sequence joins TRBV7-8 and TRBJ2-7; 8 bases are a match to TRBD2. Germline CDR1 and CDR2: SGHVS and FQNEAQ. The CDR3 runs to 17 residues. The V segment lost 2 bases and the J segment 2 bases; nucleotides outside the gene matches: 11. The CDR3 protein is CASSLIGRGGATYEQYF. CDR3 sequence (DNA): TGTGCCAGCAGCTTAATCGGCCGGGGGGGCGCGACCTACGAGCAGTACTTC.

V and J are TRBV13 and TRBJ2-2; D ambiguous. The CDR3 loop spans 14 amino acids. The V and J ends lost 6 bases and 5 bases respectively, with 13 bases between them. Germline lookup yields CDR1 PRHDT and CDR2 FYEKMQ (reference sequence). CDR3 sequence reads: CASSSGLTTGELFF. In DNA, the CDR3 is TGTGCCAGCAGTTCCGGGCTAACAACCGGGGAGCTGTTTTTT.

The CDR3 here is CASSLSGATEAFF. CDR3 coding DNA: TGTGCCAGCAGCTTAAGTGGGGCCACTGAAGCTTTCTTT. The rearrangement links TRBV11-2 to TRBJ1-1; D possibly corresponds to TRBD1 (5 bases). V was pared by 2 bases and J by 4 bases, with 8 bases between. Germline V gene sequence: CDR1 SGHAT, CDR2 FQNNGV. The CDR3 is 13 amino acids.

This clone was picked up one time. This chain uses TRBV5-8 with TRBJ1-5; D ambiguous. The CDR3 has 14 amino acids. The V gene's germline CDR1 is SGHTS and CDR2 YDEGEE. The ends were cut back, 1 base at V and 2 bases at J, with 7 bases in the middle. CDR3 DNA sequence: TGTGCCAGCAGCTTGATGCAGGGCAATCAGCCCCAGCATTTT. Translation gives CASSLMQGNQPQHF.

This rearrangement joins TRBV6-1 to TRBJ2-7, with 7 bases lining up with TRBD1. CDR3 length: 16 amino acids. V lost 3 bases to trimming and J lost 0 bases; unmatched junction nucleotides: 8. Germline assignment: CDR1 MNHNS and CDR2 SASEGT. CDR3 region: CASSEGKGGLSYEQYF. CDR3 DNA sequence: TGTGCCAGCAGTGAGGGGAAAGGGGGCCTCTCCTACGAGCAGTACTTC.

This clone was seen more than once but under ten times. Other DNA sequences of this sample code for an identical CDR3. The V and J genes are TRBV27 and TRBJ2-2; no definite D call. Per germline, CDR1 MNHEY and CDR2 SMNVEV (reference sequence). The CDR3 sequence is 12 residues long. V lost 2 bases to trimming and J lost 5 bases, with 3 bases between them. The CDR3 DNA reads TGTGCCAGCAGTTTAGGGACCGGGGAGCTGTTTTTT. Translation: CASSLGTGELFF.

The gene calls are TRBV6-1 and TRBJ2-5, with TRBD1 identical over 9 bases. Germline-derived CDR1 and CDR2 are MNHNS and SASEGT. The CDR3 extends over 19 amino acids. J gave up 3 bases and V 0 bases, and 14 bases lay outside the gene matches. CDR3 in DNA: TGTGCCAGCAGTGAAGCGCTATCTTTACTAGGGACAGGGAAAGAGACCCAGTACTTC. Protein: CASSEALSLLGTGKETQYF.

This CDR3 reads CASSLSRETTEAFF. The CDR3 DNA follows: TGCGCCAGCAGCTTGTCACGGGAGACCACTGAAGCTTTCTTT. The rearrangement joins TRBV5-1 to TRBJ1-1; no firm D call. Trimming shortened V by 1 base and J by 4 bases, and 11 bases separated the two germline ends. This CDR3 has 14 amino acids. Germline lookup yields CDR1 SGHRS and CDR2 YFSETQ.

With regard to this clone: Other DNA sequences in the sample encode the same CDR3. CDR3 sequence reads: CASSYSEGVYGYTF. In nucleotides, the CDR3 is TGTGCCAGCAGTTACTCGGAGGGCGTCTATGGCTACACCTTC. The rearrangement uses TRBV6-5 and TRBJ1-2; no reliable D call. V was clipped by 0 bases and J by 4 bases, with 9 bases between them. This CDR3 comprises 14 residues. Germline V gives CDR1 MNHEY, CDR2 SVGAGI.

There are a few counts of this clone. Different DNA sequences within this sample yield the same CDR3. The J gene is TRBJ2-5, the V gene TRBV6-5; TRBD2 aligns across 11 bases. The CDR3 has 15 residues. With 7 bases clipped from V and 1 base from J, the junction kept 5 bases outside the gene matches. Germline lookup yields CDR1 MNHEY and CDR2 SVGAGI. The CDR3 is CASTPGLAAQETQYF. CDR3 coding DNA: TGTGCCAGCACCCCGGGACTAGCGGCCCAAGAGACCCAGTACTTC.

V is TRBV7-9 and J is TRBJ2-7, with D maybe TRBD2 (6 bases). CDR1 is SEHNR, CDR2 FQNEAQ, per germline (reference sequence). V was cut by 5 bases and J by 0 bases, with 8 bases left in between. CDR3 length: 13 amino acids. The CDR3 DNA is TGTGCCAGCAGCGCGGACTACTCCTACGAGCAGTACTTC. It encodes CASSADYSYEQYF. Using reference TRBV7-9 and TRBJ2-7 for the parts outside the CDR3, the full variable domain is DTGVSQNPRHKITKRGQNVTFRCDPISEHNRLYWYRQTLGQGPEFLTYFQNEAQLEKSRLLSDRFSAERPKGSFSTLEIQRTEQGDSAMYLCASSADYSYEQYFGPGTRLTVT.

Regarding this clone: Other DNA sequences in the sample encode the same CDR3. The chain uses TRBV27 and TRBJ1-2, with D tentatively TRBD1 (6 bases). V was clipped by 1 base and J by 3 bases, with 9 bases between them. The CDR3 totals 14 residues. From germline, CDR1 is MNHEY and CDR2 SMNVEV (reference sequence). The CDR3 sequence: CASSLLGGDYGYTF. As DNA, the CDR3 is TGTGCCAGCAGTTTATTAGGGGGAGACTATGGCTACACCTTC.

The chain links TRBV25-1 to TRBJ1-2, with D unresolved. This CDR3 has 14 residues. Per germline, CDR1 MGHDK and CDR2 SYGVNS. With 6 bases removed from V and 4 bases from J, the gap between germline ends came to 15 bases. The CDR3, as DNA: TGTGCCAGCAGCCGTATGGGAGCGGCCTATGGCTACACCTTC. Amino acids: CASSRMGAAYGYTF.

The V gene is TRBV14, the J gene TRBJ1-2, with D possibly being TRBD1 (5 bases). The CDR3 consists of 14 residues. V was clipped by 2 bases and J by 3 bases, with 10 bases between them. The germline V gene encodes CDR1 SGHDN and CDR2 FVKESK. This chain's CDR3 is CASSQSSGDYGYTF. The CDR3 DNA reads as TGTGCCAGCAGCCAATCGTCGGGGGACTATGGCTACACCTTC.

This clone was picked up one time. The rearrangement uses TRBV11-2 and TRBJ1-1; no clear D gene. V was shortened by 3 bases and J by 1 base, with 6 bases between the two germline ends. The CDR3 loop spans 13 amino acids. Germline CDR1 and CDR2: SGHAT and FQNNGV. The CDR3 loop reads CASSFRENTEAFF. As DNA, the CDR3 is TGTGCCAGCAGCTTCCGGGAGAACACTGAAGCTTTCTTT. Variable domain in full (rest from reference TRBV11-2 and TRBJ1-1): EAGVAQSPRYKIIEKRQSVAFWCNPISGHATLYWYQQILGQGPKLLIQFQNNGVVDDSQLPKDRFSAERLKGVDSTLKIQPAKLEDSAVYLCASSFRENTEAFFGQGTRLTVV.

The rearrangement links TRBV7-9 to TRBJ1-5; 8 positions agree with TRBD1. Germline V gene sequence: CDR1 SEHNR, CDR2 FQNEAQ (reference sequence). The junction had 4 bases not matched to a gene; V was cut back by 3 bases and J by 0 bases. CDR3 size: 16 residues. The CDR3 loop reads CASSLGQDNSNQPQHF. The CDR3 coding sequence is TGTGCCAGCAGCTTGGGACAGGACAATAGCAATCAGCCCCAGCATTTT.

The chain carries TRBV4-3 and TRBJ1-1, with D unclear. From germline, CDR1 is LGHNA and CDR2 YSLEER. The ends were cut back, 5 bases at V and 6 bases at J, with 19 bases in the middle. This CDR3 has 15 residues. This CDR3 is CASSSTGFLGPEAFF. The DNA for the CDR3 is TGCGCCAGCAGCTCCACGGGATTCCTCGGCCCTGAAGCTTTCTTT.